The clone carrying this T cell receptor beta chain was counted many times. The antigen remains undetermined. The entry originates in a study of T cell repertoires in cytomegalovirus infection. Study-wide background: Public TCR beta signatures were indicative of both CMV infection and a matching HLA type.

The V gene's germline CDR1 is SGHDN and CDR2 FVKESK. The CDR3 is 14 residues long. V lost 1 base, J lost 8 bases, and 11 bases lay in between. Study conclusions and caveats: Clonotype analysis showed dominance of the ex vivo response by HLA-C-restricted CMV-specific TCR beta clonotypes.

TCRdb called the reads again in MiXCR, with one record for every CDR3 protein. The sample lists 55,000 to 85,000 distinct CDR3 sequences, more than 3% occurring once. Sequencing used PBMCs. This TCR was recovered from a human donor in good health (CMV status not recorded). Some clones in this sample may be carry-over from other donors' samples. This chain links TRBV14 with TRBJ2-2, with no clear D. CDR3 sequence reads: CASSQASRPGELFF. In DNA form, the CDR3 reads TGTGCCAGCAGCCAAGCGAGCAGGCCTGGGGAGCTGTTTTTT.